This is a list of T cell receptor beta chains from one sample in a study of T cell responses to AZD1222 COVID-19 vaccine. Data came from immunoSEQ multiplex PCR; TCRdb stores just in-frame clones and leaves some out. The sample shows some 80,000 clones, around 89% of them seen only once. This specimen was peripheral blood, taken 28 days after the second dose of the MenACWY control vaccine. All receptors derive from an adult who received the MenACWY meningococcal vaccine as a control. The CDR3 runs from the conserved cysteine through the conserved F or W. The D gene is left open where the match is weak. Clone size is not always given. Where it is, it says once, few, many or a class for expanded clones.

clone size	J gene	V gene	D gene	CDR3 DNA	CDR3 protein
NA	TRBJ2-1	TRBV18	NA	TGTGCCAGCTCACCCGGGACTGCCTACAATGAGCAGTTCTTC	CASSPGTAYNEQFF
NA	TRBJ2-1	TRBV29-1	NA	TGCAGCGTTGAAGAAAGTAATGAGCAGTTCTTC	CSVEESNEQFF
NA	TRBJ2-7	TRBV15	NA	TGTGCCACCAGCAGAGATCGGCGGAGGGACCATCTTTACGAGCAGTACTTC	CATSRDRRRDHLYEQYF
NA	TRBJ1-2	TRBV6-1	NA	TGTGCCAGCAGTCTCACGGGTGGTGGCTACACCTTC	CASSLTGGGYTF
NA	TRBJ1-2	TRBV4-2	NA	TGTGCCAGCAGCCAAGACCAACAGAGAGGCTATGGCTACACCTTC	CASSQDQQRGYGYTF
NA	TRBJ1-6	TRBV16	NA	TGTGCCAGCAGCCAATCGGCACAGGATAATTCACCCCTCCACTTT	CASSQSAQDNSPLHF
NA	TRBJ1-2	TRBV27	TRBD1	TGTGCCAGCAACAGACAGGGCGAGGCCTCTGGCTACACCTTC	CASNRQGEASGYTF
NA	TRBJ1-2	TRBV27	TRBD1	TGTGCCAGCAGTAGGGGACAGGGGACCGGGGGCTACACCTTC	CASSRGQGTGGYTF
NA	TRBJ2-3	TRBV28	NA	TGTGCCAGCAGTTTAAAAGGTGATACGCAGTATTTT	CASSLKGDTQYF
NA	TRBJ1-2	TRBV6-1	NA	TGTGCCAGCAGCCAGACAACACAGAACTATGGCTACACCTTC	CASSQTTQNYGYTF
once	TRBJ1-5	TRBV5-5	NA	TGTGCCAGCAGCGATGAGTCCAGGGTGCAGCCCCAGCATTTT	CASSDESRVQPQHF
NA	TRBJ2-3	TRBV5-1	NA	TGCGCCAGCAGCTTGGAAGGCGGGGTTAGCACAGATACGCAGTATTTT	CASSLEGGVSTDTQYF
NA	TRBJ1-1	TRBV5-1	NA	TGCGCCAGCAGTTTACAGGGTAACACTGAAGCTTTCTTT	CASSLQGNTEAFF
NA	TRBJ1-3	TRBV7-2	NA	TGTGCCAGCAGTTCTCGAAAGACTGGAAACACCATATATTTT	CASSSRKTGNTIYF
once	TRBJ1-1	TRBV30	NA	TGTGCCTGGACCGACGGGAGGGACACTGAAGCTTTCTTT	CAWTDGRDTEAFF